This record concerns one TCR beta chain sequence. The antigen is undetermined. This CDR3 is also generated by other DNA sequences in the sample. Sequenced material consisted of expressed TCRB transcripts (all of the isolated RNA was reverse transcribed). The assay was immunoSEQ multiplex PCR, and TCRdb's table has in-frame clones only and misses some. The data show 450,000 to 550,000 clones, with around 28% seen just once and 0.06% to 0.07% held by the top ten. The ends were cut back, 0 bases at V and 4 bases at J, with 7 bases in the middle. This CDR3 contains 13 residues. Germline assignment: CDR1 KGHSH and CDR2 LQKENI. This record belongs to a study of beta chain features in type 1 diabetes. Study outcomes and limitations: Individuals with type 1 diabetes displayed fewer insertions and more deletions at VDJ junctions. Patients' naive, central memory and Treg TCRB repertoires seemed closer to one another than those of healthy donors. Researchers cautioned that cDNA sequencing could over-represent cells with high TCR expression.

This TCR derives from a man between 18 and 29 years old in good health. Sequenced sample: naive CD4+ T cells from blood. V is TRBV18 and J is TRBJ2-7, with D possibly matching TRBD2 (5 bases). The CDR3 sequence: CASSPPGGYEQYF. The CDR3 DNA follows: TGTGCCAGCTCACCACCCGGAGGATACGAGCAGTACTTC.